This T cell receptor beta chain came from a study of T cells after yellow fever vaccination (dated by TCRdb to the late 2010s). A note on the overall study: The SMART-Seq v4 Ultra Low Input RNA kit was used to prepare libraries from fractions with low cell numbers. Two healthy male donors, one aged 18 to 30 and one aged 30 to 39 years, were included in the cohort. Blood was collected at multiple timepoints before and after primary and secondary immunization, and bulk PBMC replicates and cell subsets were isolated. To follow T-cell clones before and after primary and booster YFV17D yellow fever vaccination, bulk TCR alpha and beta repertoires were sequenced over time.

Sequencing took place on an Illumina NovaSeq 6000. Synthesis of TCR cDNA relied on 5'RACE template switching, a step that introduced a universal primer site along with unique molecular identifiers. cDNA synthesis was primed from both the TCR alpha and TCR beta constant segments. Two PCR steps were used to amplify libraries, with sample barcodes and sequencing adapters being added in the second step. Libraries were sequenced on Illumina HiSeq 2500 (2x100 bp) or NovaSeq (2x150 bp). In the original analysis: Reads were demultiplexed and collapsed into UMI consensus sequences with MIGEC, and V(D)J alignment was performed with MiXCR. Vaccine-responding clonotypes were identified with edgeR using replicate PBMC samples, with FDR below 0.01 and a log2 fold change above 5 up to day 15 being required. Each bulk clonotype was labeled CD4 or CD8 based on which sequenced repertoire, CD4 or CD8, contained the clonotype at higher abundance. TCRdb trimmed the raw reads at Q25, called clones with MiXCR and kept productive beta chains. A single entry per CDR3 protein holds the most common genes and DNA from its merged rows. Here the V and J calls rest on TCRdb's processing, not on the authors' analysis. This sample holds 310,000 or so distinct CDR3 sequences; around 3.6% were observed only once. The top ten hold 23% of the sample.

The treatment or condition label of this sample denotes: live attenuated yellow fever vaccine strain. At every blood-draw timepoint, two biological replicates of bulk PBMCs were collected. PBMCs were isolated from peripheral blood using a standard Ficoll-Paque protocol. RNA was extracted with TriZol from bulk PBMCs, CD4 and CD8 fractions, and dextramer-positive and dextramer-negative fractions. Comments on this clonotype: Its antigen target is currently unknown. No quality values exist for individual bases; no much larger clone is one base distant.

Reading from cysteine to phenylalanine, the CDR3 counts 13 amino acids. Of all the DNA, just the CDR3 is kept, 39 bases in frame from base 1. CDR1 and CDR2 (LNHDA, SQIVND) derive from the germline V gene (reference sequence). Trimming removed 8 bases from V and 0 bases from J; the gene matches leave 3 bases unexplained. Points the paper makes about the study in general: A small fraction of clonotypes appeared in both the CD4 and CD8 compartments, likely as a result of convergent recombination. Computational filtering was needed because FACS-sorted repertoires could contain abundant contaminating clonotypes from the bulk population. After the booster, most clones that had expanded after primary vaccination were detected again (around 97% of CD4 and around nine tenths of CD8), suggesting broad maintenance of memory. Because the study included only a couple of donors, the extent to which the findings can be generalized is limited. The secondary T-cell response was found to be weaker but faster than the primary response, with a peak reached on day 5 rather than on day 15.

The receptor was derived from a young man who received the YFV17D yellow fever vaccine. The rearranged chain carries TRBV19 and TRBJ1-1, and 7 junction bases match TRBD1. Sequenced here: PBMCs, sampled on the day of the yellow fever booster vaccination. Here the CDR3 is given as CASGTAMNTEAFF. In nucleotides, the sequence is TGTGCCAGTGGGACAGCCATGAACACTGAAGCTTTCTTT.